These 2 T cell receptor beta chains came from one sample sequenced in a study of response to subunit inactivated influenza vaccine. Each CDR3 protein is one row after TCRdb ran MiXCR on the RT-PCR reads. Of about 800,000 distinct CDR3 sequences detected, approximately 21% appear once; the ten largest clones hold 10%. Sequencing was performed on PBMCs from blood, taken 5 days after vaccination. The receptors stem from a middle-aged man who received an inactivated influenza vaccine.

This clonotype was seen only a few times. V is TRBV2 and J is TRBJ2-3, with no clear D. Germline V lookup: CDR1 SNHLY, CDR2 FYNNEI. CDR3 length equals 13 residues. The V gene lost 6 bases and the J gene lost 5 bases, with 12 bases spanning the gap. CDR3 amino acids: CASRGYYGDTQYF. For the CDR3, the DNA is TGTGCCAGCAGAGGGTACTACGGAGATACGCAGTATTTT.

This clonotype was detected ten times or more. V and J are TRBV11-3 and TRBJ2-3; 9 nucleotides line up with TRBD2. The CDR3 has 18 residues. Germline V gene sequence: CDR1 SGHNT, CDR2 YENEEA. Germline trimming cut 2 bases from V and 2 bases from J; bases unmatched to any gene: 11. The CDR3 nucleotides read TGTGCCAGCAGCTTAAGCACCCCCGCTAGCGGGGTCACAGATACGCAGTATTTT. Translated, it gives CASSLSTPASGVTDTQYF.